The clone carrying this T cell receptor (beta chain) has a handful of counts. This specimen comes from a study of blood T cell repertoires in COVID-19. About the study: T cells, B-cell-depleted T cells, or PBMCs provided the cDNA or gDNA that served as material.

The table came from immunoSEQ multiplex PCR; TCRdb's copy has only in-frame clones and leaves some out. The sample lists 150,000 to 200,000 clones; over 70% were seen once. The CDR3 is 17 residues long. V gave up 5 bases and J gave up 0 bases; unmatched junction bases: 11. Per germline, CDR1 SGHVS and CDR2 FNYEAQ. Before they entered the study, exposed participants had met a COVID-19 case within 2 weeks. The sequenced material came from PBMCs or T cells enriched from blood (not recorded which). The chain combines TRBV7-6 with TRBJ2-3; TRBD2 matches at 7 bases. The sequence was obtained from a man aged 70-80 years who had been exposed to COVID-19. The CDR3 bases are TGTGCCAGCAGCCCGACGACCGGGACTACCAGCACAGATACGCAGTATTTT. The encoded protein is CASSPTTGTTSTDTQYF.